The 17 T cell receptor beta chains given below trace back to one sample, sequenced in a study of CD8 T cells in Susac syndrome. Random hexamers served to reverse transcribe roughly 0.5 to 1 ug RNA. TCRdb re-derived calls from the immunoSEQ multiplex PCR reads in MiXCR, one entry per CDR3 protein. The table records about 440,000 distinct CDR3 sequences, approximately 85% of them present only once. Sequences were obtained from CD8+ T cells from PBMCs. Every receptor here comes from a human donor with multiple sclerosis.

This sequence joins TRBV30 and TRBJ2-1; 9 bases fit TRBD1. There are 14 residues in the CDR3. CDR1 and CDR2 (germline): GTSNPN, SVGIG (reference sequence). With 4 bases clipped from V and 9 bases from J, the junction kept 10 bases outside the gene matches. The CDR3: CAWNLGTGFVEQFF. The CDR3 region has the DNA TGTGCCTGGAACCTCGGGACAGGGTTTGTTGAGCAGTTCTTC. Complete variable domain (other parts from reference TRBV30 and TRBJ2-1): SQTIHQWPATLVQPVGSPLSLECTVEGTSNPNLYWYRQAAGRGLQLLFYSVGIGQISSEVPQNLSASRPQDRQFILSSKKLLLSDSGFYLCAWNLGTGFVEQFFGPGTRLTVL.

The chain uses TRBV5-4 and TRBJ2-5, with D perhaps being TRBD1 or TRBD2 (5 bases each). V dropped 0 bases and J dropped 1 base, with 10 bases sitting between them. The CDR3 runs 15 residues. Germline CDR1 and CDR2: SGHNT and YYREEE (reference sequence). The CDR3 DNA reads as TGTGCCAGCAGCTTGGGGGGGTCCATCCAAGAGACCCAGTACTTC. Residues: CASSLGGSIQETQYF.

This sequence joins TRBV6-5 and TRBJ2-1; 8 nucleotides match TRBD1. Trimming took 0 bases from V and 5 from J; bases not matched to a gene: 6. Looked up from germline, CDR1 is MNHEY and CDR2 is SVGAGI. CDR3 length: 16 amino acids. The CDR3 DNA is TGTGCCAGCAGTTACTCGTCCGGGGACAGGAACAATGAGCAGTTCTTC. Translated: CASSYSSGDRNNEQFF.

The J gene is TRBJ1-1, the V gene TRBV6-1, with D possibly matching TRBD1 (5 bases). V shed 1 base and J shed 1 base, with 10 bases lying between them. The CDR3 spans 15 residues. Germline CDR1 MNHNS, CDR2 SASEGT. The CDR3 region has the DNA TGTGCCAGCAGTGAAGAGGGAGGGGAGAACACTGAAGCTTTCTTT. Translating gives CASSEEGGENTEAFF.

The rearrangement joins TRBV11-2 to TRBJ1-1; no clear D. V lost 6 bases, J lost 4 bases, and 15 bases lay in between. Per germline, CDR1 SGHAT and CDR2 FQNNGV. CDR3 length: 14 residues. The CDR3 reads CASSIQPRGTEAFF. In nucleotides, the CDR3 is TGTGCCAGCAGTATACAGCCCCGAGGCACTGAAGCTTTCTTT. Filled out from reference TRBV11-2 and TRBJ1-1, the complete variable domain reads EAGVAQSPRYKIIEKRQSVAFWCNPISGHATLYWYQQILGQGPKLLIQFQNNGVVDDSQLPKDRFSAERLKGVDSTLKIQPAKLEDSAVYLCASSIQPRGTEAFFGQGTRLTVV.

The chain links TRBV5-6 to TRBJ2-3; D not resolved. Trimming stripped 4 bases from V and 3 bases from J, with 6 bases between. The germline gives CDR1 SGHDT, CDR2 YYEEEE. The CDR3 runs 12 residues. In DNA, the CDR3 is TGTGCCAGCAGCGTGCAGACAGATACGCAGTATTTT. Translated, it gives CASSVQTDTQYF.

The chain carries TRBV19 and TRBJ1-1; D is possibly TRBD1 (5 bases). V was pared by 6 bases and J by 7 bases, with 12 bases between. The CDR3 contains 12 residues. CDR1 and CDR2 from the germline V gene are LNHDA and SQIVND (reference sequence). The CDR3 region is CASRGGTVEAFF. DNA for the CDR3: TGTGCCAGTAGAGGCGGGACCGTTGAAGCTTTCTTT.

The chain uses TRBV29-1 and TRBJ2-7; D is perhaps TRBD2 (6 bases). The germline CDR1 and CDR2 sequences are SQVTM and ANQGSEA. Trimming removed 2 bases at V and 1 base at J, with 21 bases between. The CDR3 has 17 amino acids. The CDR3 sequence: CSVETAGGKTLSYEQYF. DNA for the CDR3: TGCAGCGTTGAAACCGCTGGAGGGAAAACCCTATCCTACGAGCAGTACTTC.

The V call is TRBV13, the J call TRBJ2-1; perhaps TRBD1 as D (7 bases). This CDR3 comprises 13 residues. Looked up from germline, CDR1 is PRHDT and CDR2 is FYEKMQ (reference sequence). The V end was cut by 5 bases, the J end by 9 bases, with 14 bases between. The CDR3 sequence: CASSGGNRGEQFF. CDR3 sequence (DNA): TGTGCCAGCAGCGGGGGGAACAGGGGTGAGCAGTTCTTC.

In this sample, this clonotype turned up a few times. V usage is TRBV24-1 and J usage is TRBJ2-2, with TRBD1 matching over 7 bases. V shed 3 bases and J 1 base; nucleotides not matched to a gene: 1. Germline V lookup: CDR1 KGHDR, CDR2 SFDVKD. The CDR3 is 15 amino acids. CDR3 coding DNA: TGTGCCACCAGTGATGACAGGGAGAACACCGGGGAGCTGTTTTTT. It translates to CATSDDRENTGELFF.

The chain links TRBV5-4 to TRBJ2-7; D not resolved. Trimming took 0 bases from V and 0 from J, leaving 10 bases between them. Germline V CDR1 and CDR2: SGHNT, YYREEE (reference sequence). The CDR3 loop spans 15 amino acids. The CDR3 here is CASSLEGYSSYEQYF. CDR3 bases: TGTGCCAGCAGCTTGGAAGGATACAGCTCCTACGAGCAGTACTTC. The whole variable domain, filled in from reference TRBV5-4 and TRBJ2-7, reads ETGVTQSPTHLIKTRGQQVTLRCSSQSGHNTVSWYQQALGQGPQFIFQYYREEENGRGNFPPRFSGLQFPNYSSELNVNALELDDSALYLCASSLEGYSSYEQYFGPGTRLTVT.

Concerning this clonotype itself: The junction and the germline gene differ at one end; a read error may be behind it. The CDR3 DNA follows: TGTGCCAGCAGTTACGCAGGGGGGTACACTGAACCTTTCTTT. This sequence encodes CASSYAGGYTEPFF. The chain has TRBV6-5 and TRBJ1-1, with 7 bases that match TRBD1. The CDR3 loop spans 14 amino acids. Germline V gives CDR1 MNHEY, CDR2 SVGAGI.

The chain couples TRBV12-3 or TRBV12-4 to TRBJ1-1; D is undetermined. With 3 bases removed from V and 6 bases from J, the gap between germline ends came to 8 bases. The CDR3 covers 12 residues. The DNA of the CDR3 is TGTGCCAGCAGTTTCCGGATTGCTGAAGCTTTCTTT. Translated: CASSFRIAEAFF.

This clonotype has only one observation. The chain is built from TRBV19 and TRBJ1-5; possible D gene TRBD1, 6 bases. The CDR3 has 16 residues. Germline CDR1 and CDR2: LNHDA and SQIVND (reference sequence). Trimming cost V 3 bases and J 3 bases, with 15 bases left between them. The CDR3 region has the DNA TGTGCCAGTAGTATGGGAACCGGGACACCCAATCAGCCCCAGCATTTT. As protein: CASSMGTGTPNQPQHF.

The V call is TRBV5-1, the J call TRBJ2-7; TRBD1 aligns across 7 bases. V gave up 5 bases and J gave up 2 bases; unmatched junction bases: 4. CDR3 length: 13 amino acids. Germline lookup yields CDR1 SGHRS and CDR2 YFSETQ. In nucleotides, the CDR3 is TGCGCCAGCAGAGCGGACAGGCCCTACGAGCAGTACTTC. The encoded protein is CASRADRPYEQYF.

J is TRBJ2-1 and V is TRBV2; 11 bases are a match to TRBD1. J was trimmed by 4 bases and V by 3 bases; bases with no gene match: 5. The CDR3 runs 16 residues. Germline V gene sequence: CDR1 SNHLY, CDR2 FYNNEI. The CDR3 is CASSDQDRGLYNEQFF. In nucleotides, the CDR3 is TGTGCCAGCAGTGACCAGGACAGGGGGCTTTACAATGAGCAGTTCTTC.

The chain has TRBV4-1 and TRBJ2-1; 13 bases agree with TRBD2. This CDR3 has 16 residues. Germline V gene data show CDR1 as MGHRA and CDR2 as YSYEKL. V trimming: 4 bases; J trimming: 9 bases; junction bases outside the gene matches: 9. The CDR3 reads CASSPLGLAGRGEQFF. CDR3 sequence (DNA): TGCGCCAGCAGCCCTCTGGGACTAGCGGGGCGGGGTGAGCAGTTCTTC.